These 24 T cell receptor beta chains were all obtained from the same sample, sequenced in a study of OX40 agonist ivuxolimab in advanced cancers. Method: immunoSEQ multiplex PCR; TCRdb's copy keeps in-frame clones and lacks some. The table shows more than 50,000 clones, with 79% occurring only once. The sample consisted of CD4+ or CD8+ T cells sorted from blood, taken in a trial of the OX40 agonist ivuxolimab. The origin of the receptors is an adult with an advanced solid tumor such as melanoma, head and neck, liver or kidney cancer.

This clone was recorded a few times. This chain connects TRBV4-1 to TRBJ1-2, with 7 positions matching TRBD1. This CDR3 comprises 19 residues. Trimming took 3 bases from V and 2 from J; bases not matched to a gene: 18. Germline lookup yields CDR1 MGHRA and CDR2 YSYEKL. In DNA form, the CDR3 reads TGCGCCAGCAGCCACCTGAAGGGGGGACAGATCGTTAGCAACTATGGCTACACCTTC. Translation: CASSHLKGGQIVSNYGYTF.

A word on this clone: One end of the junction does not line up with germline, which may come from a read error. The chain has TRBV15 and TRBJ2-3; the D is unclear. The germline V gene encodes CDR1 LNHNV and CDR2 YYDKDF (reference sequence). The CDR3 length is 13 residues. CDR3 region: CAASRVVTDTQYF. The CDR3 region has the DNA TGTGCCGCCAGCAGAGTGGTCACAGATACGCAGTATTTT.

The chain carries TRBV18 and TRBJ1-2; no firm D call. From germline, CDR1 is KGHSH and CDR2 LQKENI. The CDR3 has 12 residues. The germline V and J ends were trimmed by 5 bases and 6 bases, with 10 bases remaining between them. The DNA for the CDR3 is TGTGCCAGCTCAGACCGAGAGAATGGCTACACCTTC. Translating it yields CASSDRENGYTF.

The gene calls are TRBV5-6 and TRBJ1-5, with 7 bases aligning to TRBD1. Trimming took 2 bases from V and 7 from J; bases not matched to a gene: 9. CDR3 size: 15 residues. The germline V gene has CDR1 SGHDT and CDR2 YYEEEE. The CDR3 sequence is CASSFGTESHQPQHF. CDR3 coding DNA: TGTGCCAGCAGCTTCGGGACAGAATCCCACCAGCCCCAGCATTTT.

This sequence joins TRBV6-5 and TRBJ2-7; D remains ambiguous. The CDR3 is made up of 14 amino acids. V gave up 6 bases and J gave up 0 bases, with 12 bases separating them. CDR1 MNHEY and CDR2 SVGAGI come from the germline V gene. CDR3: CASRRQISSYEQYF. For the CDR3, the DNA is TGTGCCAGCAGACGCCAGATTTCCTCCTACGAGCAGTACTTC.

This chain uses TRBV10-2 with TRBJ2-7, with D possibly being TRBD2 (6 bases). V was trimmed by 5 bases and J by 3 bases, leaving 8 bases between them. The CDR3 is made up of 12 amino acids. CDR1 is WSHSY, CDR2 SAAADI, per germline. The CDR3 reads CASSRGNYEQYF. The DNA of the CDR3 is TGCGCCAGCAGTCGGGGGAACTACGAGCAGTACTTC.

The chain joins TRBV18 to TRBJ1-1, with TRBD1 matching over 9 bases. V shed 3 bases and J 4 bases; nucleotides not matched to a gene: 6. This CDR3 is built from 15 residues. Looked up from germline, CDR1 is KGHSH and CDR2 is LQKENI. CDR3 in amino acids: CASSPRTGVGTEAFF. CDR3 nucleotides: TGTGCCAGCTCACCGCGGACAGGGGTAGGCACTGAAGCTTTCTTT.

The chain employs TRBV7-9 and TRBJ2-1; a weak D match, TRBD1 (6 bases). The ends were cut back, 3 bases at V and 7 bases at J, with 16 bases in the middle. The CDR3 totals 15 residues. Germline CDR1 is SEHNR and CDR2 is FQNEAQ (reference sequence). The CDR3, as DNA: TGTGCCAGCAGCTTCGATCAGGGGAACGGGAATGAGCAGTTCTTC. It translates to CASSFDQGNGNEQFF.

The V call is TRBV5-1, the J call TRBJ2-2, with 7 bases identical to TRBD1. V lost 0 bases, J lost 6 bases, and 8 bases stayed unmatched. CDR3 size: 16 residues. Germline loops: CDR1 SGHRS, CDR2 YFSETQ. The CDR3 sequence is CASSLGQGRYAGELFF. For the CDR3, the DNA is TGCGCCAGCAGCTTGGGACAGGGTCGTTACGCCGGGGAGCTGTTTTTT.

The gene calls are TRBV18 and TRBJ2-7; 7 bases fit TRBD2. Germline V CDR1 and CDR2: KGHSH, LQKENI. V shed 0 bases and J 7 bases; nucleotides not matched to a gene: 6. This CDR3 has 14 residues. The chain's CDR3 is CASSPPGGTTEQYF. CDR3 coding DNA: TGTGCCAGCTCACCACCGGGAGGGACCACGGAGCAGTACTTC.

This clone showed up just once. The CDR3 protein is CASPGRGEETQYF. CDR3 DNA: TGTGCCAGCCCGGGACGGGGGGAAGAGACCCAGTACTTC. The V call is TRBV7-9, the J call TRBJ2-5, with 7 bases identical to TRBD2. This CDR3 region has 13 residues. From germline, CDR1 is SEHNR and CDR2 FQNEAQ (reference sequence). J was trimmed by 3 bases and V by 8 bases; bases with no gene match: 6.

The genes are TRBV27 and TRBJ2-7; 7 bases align to TRBD1. The V and J ends lost 6 bases and 4 bases, in that order; junction bases with no gene match: 12. Per the germline V gene, CDR1 is MNHEY and CDR2 is SMNVEV (reference sequence). The CDR3 is made up of 15 amino acids. The CDR3 coding sequence is TGTGCCAGCAGGATCATTCAGGGGGTGCGTTACGAGCAGTACTTC. It is translated as CASRIIQGVRYEQYF.

The rearrangement links TRBV28 to TRBJ1-5; D perhaps matches TRBD1 (5 bases). The CDR3 runs to 15 residues. Germline assignment: CDR1 MDHEN and CDR2 SYDVKM. V dropped 4 bases and J dropped 2 bases, with 12 bases sitting between them. CDR3 DNA sequence: TGTGCCAGCAGTTACGAGGGGCAAGGCAATCAGCCCCAGCATTTT. The encoded protein is CASSYEGQGNQPQHF. Full variable domain (remainder filled in from reference TRBV28 and TRBJ1-5): DVKVTQSSRYLVKRTGEKVFLECVQDMDHENMFWYRQDPGLGLRLIYFSYDVKMKEKGDIPEGYSVSREKKERFSLILESASTNQTSMYLCASSYEGQGNQPQHFGDGTRLSIL.

The V gene is TRBV5-1, the J gene TRBJ2-1; D gene ambiguous. This CDR3 has 12 amino acids. The germline V gene encodes CDR1 SGHRS and CDR2 YFSETQ. V lost 4 bases to trimming and J lost 5 bases, with 7 bases between them. CDR3 sequence (DNA): TGCGCCAGCAGCCCTAGGGACAATGAGCAGTTCTTC. Its translation: CASSPRDNEQFF.

V usage is TRBV10-1 and J usage is TRBJ2-3, with D perhaps TRBD1 (6 bases). The CDR3 extends over 15 amino acids. Germline lookup yields CDR1 WNHNN and CDR2 SYGVQD (reference sequence). With 0 bases removed from V and 6 bases from J, the gap between germline ends came to 13 bases. The CDR3 DNA follows: TGCGCCAGCAGTGAGTCCACAGGGCGAGGGGATACGCAGTATTTT. Protein product: CASSESTGRGDTQYF.

The chain carries TRBV7-2 and TRBJ1-3, with D possibly matching TRBD1 (6 bases). V dropped 4 bases and J dropped 4 bases, with 14 bases sitting between them. The CDR3 length is 15 residues. CDR1 and CDR2 from the germline V gene are SGHTA and FQGNSA. The CDR3 loop reads CASSYGRGVGNTIYF. The CDR3 DNA reads TGTGCCAGCAGCTACGGAAGGGGGGTAGGAAACACCATATATTTT.

A single count supports this clone. The conserved final phenylalanine or tryptophan is absent from the CDR3, which likely points to a read error. The V and J genes are TRBV7-2 and TRBJ1-6; 7 bases match TRBD1. The germline V gene encodes CDR1 SGHTA and CDR2 FQGNSA. The CDR3 is 15 residues long. The ends lost 1 base at V and 12 bases at J; junction bases unmatched: 9. The CDR3: CASSLGSRQGKPLHL. The CDR3 DNA follows: TGTGCCAGCAGCTTAGGAAGTCGACAGGGTAAACCCCTCCACCTT.

This clone was counted once. The V gene is TRBV19, the J gene TRBJ1-5, with TRBD1 as a possible D gene (6 bases). From germline, CDR1 is LNHDA and CDR2 SQIVND (reference sequence). With 5 bases removed from V and 7 bases from J, the gap between germline ends came to 15 bases. The CDR3 consists of 14 residues. In DNA, the CDR3 is TGTGCCAGTAGTCCCTCGACAGGTGAGCAGCCCCAGCATTTT. Amino acid sequence: CASSPSTGEQPQHF.

The chain couples TRBV5-1 to TRBJ2-5, with 7 bases aligning to TRBD1. The germline CDR1 and CDR2 sequences are SGHRS and YFSETQ. V lost 4 bases, J lost 1 base, and 4 bases stayed unmatched. The CDR3 consists of 14 residues. The CDR3, as DNA: TGCGCCAGCAGCATGACAGGGATCCAAGAGACCCAGTACTTC. This encodes CASSMTGIQETQYF.

This sequence joins TRBV6-5 and TRBJ2-7; D not certain. Germline CDR1 MNHEY, CDR2 SVGAGI. Trimming took 0 bases from V and 0 from J, leaving 6 bases between them. This CDR3 is 14 amino acids long. CDR3 sequence: CASSYSGTSYEQYF. As DNA, the CDR3 is TGTGCCAGCAGTTACTCCGGCACCTCCTACGAGCAGTACTTC.

V usage is TRBV29-1 and J usage is TRBJ1-1; TRBD1 is a possible D gene (5 bases). The CDR3 consists of 13 residues. Germline-derived CDR1 and CDR2 are SQVTM and ANQGSEA. Between the trimmed V and J ends, which lost 6 bases and 1 base, there was a span of 12 bases. This CDR3 is CSVTGLANTEAFF. The CDR3, as DNA: TGCAGCGTGACGGGACTCGCGAACACTGAAGCTTTCTTT.

V and J are TRBV6-1 and TRBJ1-4, with TRBD1 as a possible D gene (6 bases). This CDR3 contains 15 residues. Germline CDR1 is MNHNS and CDR2 is SASEGT. V was shortened by 7 bases and J by 7 bases, with 19 bases between the two germline ends. The CDR3 is CASMDRRGKGEKLFF. CDR3 coding DNA: TGTGCCAGCATGGACCGCAGGGGCAAGGGTGAAAAACTGTTTTTT.

Only a few counts were recorded for this clone. The chain recombines TRBV18 with TRBJ2-3, with no clear D. The CDR3 is made up of 11 amino acids. CDR1 KGHSH and CDR2 LQKENI come from the germline V gene. The V and J ends lost 3 bases and 5 bases respectively, with 3 bases between them. The chain's CDR3 is CASSPIDTQYF. The CDR3 bases are TGTGCCAGCTCACCGATAGATACGCAGTATTTT.

The chain joins TRBV10-1 to TRBJ2-1, with D maybe TRBD1 (5 bases). The CDR3 contains 15 residues. Germline CDR1 is WNHNN and CDR2 is SYGVQD (reference sequence). V shed 0 bases and J shed 10 bases, with 16 bases lying between them. Written as DNA, the CDR3 is TGCGCCAGCAGTGAGTCAAAAGGGCAGGGTTGGGAGCAGTTCTTC. It translates to CASSESKGQGWEQFF.